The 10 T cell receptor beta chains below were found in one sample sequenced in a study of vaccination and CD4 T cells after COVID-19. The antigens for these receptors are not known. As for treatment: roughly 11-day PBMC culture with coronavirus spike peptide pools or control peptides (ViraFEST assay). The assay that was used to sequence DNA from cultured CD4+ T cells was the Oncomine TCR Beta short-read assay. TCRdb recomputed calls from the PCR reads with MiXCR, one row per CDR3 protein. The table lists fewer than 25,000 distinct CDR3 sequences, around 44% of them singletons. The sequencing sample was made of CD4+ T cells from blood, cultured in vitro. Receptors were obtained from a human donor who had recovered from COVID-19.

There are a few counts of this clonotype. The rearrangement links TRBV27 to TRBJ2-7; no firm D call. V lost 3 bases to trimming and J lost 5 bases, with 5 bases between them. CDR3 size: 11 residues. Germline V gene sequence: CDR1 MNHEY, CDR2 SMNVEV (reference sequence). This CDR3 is CASSFRDEQYF. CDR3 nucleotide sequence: TGTGCCAGCAGTTTTCGTGACGAGCAGTACTTC.

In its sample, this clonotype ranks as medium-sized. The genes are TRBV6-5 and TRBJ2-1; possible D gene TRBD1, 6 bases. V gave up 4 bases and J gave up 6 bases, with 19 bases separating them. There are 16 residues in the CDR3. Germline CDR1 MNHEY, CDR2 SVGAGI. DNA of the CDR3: TGTGCCAGCAGTTCGGGACAACAGGGAGTGGGCAATGAGCAGTTCTTC. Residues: CASSSGQQGVGNEQFF.

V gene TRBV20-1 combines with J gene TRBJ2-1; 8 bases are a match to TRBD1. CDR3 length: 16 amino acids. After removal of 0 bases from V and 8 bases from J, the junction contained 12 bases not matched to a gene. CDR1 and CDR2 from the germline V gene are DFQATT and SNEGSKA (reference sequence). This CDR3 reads CSARDPQGANLHEQFF. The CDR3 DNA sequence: TGCAGTGCTAGAGATCCCCAGGGGGCGAACTTGCATGAGCAGTTCTTC.

The CDR3 bases are TGTGCCAGCAGCTTGCTACAGGGGAGGGAGCAGTACTTC. Translated, it gives CASSLLQGREQYF. The V call is TRBV7-9, the J call TRBJ2-7, with D possibly being TRBD1 (7 bases). The CDR3 is made up of 13 amino acids. Germline CDR1 is SEHNR and CDR2 is FQNEAQ (reference sequence). Trimming removed 3 bases from V and 7 bases from J, with 13 bases in between.

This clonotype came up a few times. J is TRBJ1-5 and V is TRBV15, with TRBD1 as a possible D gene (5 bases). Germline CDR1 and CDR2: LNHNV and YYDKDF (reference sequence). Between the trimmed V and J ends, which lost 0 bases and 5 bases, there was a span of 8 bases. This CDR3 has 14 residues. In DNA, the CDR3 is TGTGCCACCAGCAGAGACAGGGTGGATCAGCCCCAGCATTTT. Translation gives CATSRDRVDQPQHF.

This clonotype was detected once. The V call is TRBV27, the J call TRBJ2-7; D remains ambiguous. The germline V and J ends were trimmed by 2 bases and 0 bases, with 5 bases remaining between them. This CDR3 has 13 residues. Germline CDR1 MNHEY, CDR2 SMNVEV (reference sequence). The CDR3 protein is CASSLRASYEQYF. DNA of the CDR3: TGTGCCAGCAGTTTACGGGCCTCCTACGAGCAGTACTTC.

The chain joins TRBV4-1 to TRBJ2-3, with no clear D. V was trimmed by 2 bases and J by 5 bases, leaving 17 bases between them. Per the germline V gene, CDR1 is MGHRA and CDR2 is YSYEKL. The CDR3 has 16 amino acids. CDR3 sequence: CASSQSYLAIKDTQYF. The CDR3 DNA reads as TGCGCCAGCAGCCAATCGTATTTGGCGATTAAAGATACGCAGTATTTT.

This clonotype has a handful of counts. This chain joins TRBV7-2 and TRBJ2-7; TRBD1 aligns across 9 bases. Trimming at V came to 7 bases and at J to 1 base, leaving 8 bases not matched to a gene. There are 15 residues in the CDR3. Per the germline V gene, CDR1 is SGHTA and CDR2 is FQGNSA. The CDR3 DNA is TGTGCCAGCAACCGTGCCGGGACAGGGTCCTACGAGCAGTACTTC. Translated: CASNRAGTGSYEQYF. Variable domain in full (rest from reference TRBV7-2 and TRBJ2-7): GAGVSQSPSNKVTEKGKDVELRCDPISGHTALYWYRQSLGQGLEFLIYFQGNSAPDKSGLPSDRFSAERTGGSVSTLTIQRTQQEDSAVYLCASNRAGTGSYEQYFGPGTRLTVT.

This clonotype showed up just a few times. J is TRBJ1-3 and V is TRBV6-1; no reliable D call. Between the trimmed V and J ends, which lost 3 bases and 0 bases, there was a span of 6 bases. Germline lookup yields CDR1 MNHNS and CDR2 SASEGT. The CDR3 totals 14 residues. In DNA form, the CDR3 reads TGTGCCAGCAGTGACTACATCTCTGGAAACACCATATATTTT. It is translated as CASSDYISGNTIYF.

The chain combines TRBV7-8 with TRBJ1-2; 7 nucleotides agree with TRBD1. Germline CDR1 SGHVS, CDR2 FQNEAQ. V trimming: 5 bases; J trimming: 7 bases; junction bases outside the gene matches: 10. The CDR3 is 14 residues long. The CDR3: CASSLGTAGAGYTF. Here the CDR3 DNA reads TGTGCCAGCAGCCTAGGGACAGCGGGGGCTGGCTACACCTTC. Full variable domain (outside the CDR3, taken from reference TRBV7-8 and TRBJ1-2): GAGVSQSPRYKVAKRGQDVALRCDPISGHVSLFWYQQALGQGPEFLTYFQNEAQLDKSGLPSDRFFAERPEGSVSTLKIQRTQQEDSAVYLCASSLGTAGAGYTFGSGTRLTVV.